This T cell receptor (beta chain) was captured in a study of OX40 agonist ivuxolimab in advanced cancers. Overall study context: The dose-escalation group included hepatocellular carcinoma, melanoma, renal cell carcinoma and head and neck cancer.

CDR3 length: 16 residues. Germline CDR1 and CDR2: MDHEN and SYDVKM. V gave up 1 base and J gave up 4 bases, with 16 bases separating them. Data came from immunoSEQ multiplex PCR; TCRdb stores just in-frame clones and leaves some out. The table has 70,000 to 95,000 clones, over 85% seen once; the top ten hold around 21%. Regarding the study as a whole: Among T cells, CD8+ cells averaged more expanded clones than CD4+ cells. Antigen specificity of clonally expanded peripheral T cells was not established.

A note on this clone: What it binds is unknown.

Sequencing was performed on CD4+ or CD8+ T cells sorted from blood, taken in a trial of the OX40 agonist ivuxolimab. The source of this sequence is an adult with an advanced solid tumor such as melanoma, head and neck, liver or kidney cancer. The genes are TRBV28 and TRBJ1-1; D remains unclear. The DNA for the CDR3 is TGTGCCAGCAGTTTATTCCGGGAGGGAAGTGGCACTGAAGCTTTCTTT. The encoded protein is CASSLFREGSGTEAFF.